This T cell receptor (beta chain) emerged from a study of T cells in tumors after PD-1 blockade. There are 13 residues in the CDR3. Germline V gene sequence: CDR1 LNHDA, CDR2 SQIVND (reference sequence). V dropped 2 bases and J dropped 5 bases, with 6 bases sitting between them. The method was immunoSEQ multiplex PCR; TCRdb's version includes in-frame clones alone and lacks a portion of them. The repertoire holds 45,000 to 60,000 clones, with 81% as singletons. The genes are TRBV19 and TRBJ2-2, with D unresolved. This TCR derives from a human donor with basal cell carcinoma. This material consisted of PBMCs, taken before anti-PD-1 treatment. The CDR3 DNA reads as TGTGCCAGTAGTATAAAAAGGACCGGGGAGCTGTTTTTT. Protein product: CASSIKRTGELFF. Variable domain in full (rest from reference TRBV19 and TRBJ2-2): DGGITQSPKYLFRKEGQNVTLSCEQNLNHDAMYWYRQDPGQGLRLIYYSQIVNDFQKGDIAEGYSVSREKKESFPLTVTSAQKNPTAFYLCASSIKRTGELFFGEGSRLTVL.